What follows describes a single TCR beta chain. Other DNA variants within this sample encode the same CDR3. Original methodology: ImmunoSEQ yielded junction-only sequences lacking quality scores, so filtering differed. Some clones are missing from TCRdb's copy, which holds only in-frame ones; the method was immunoSEQ multiplex PCR. V, J and clone size were drawn from that table, and D and trimming were deduced from the DNA. The sample contains around 500,000 clones, over 65% of which appear only once. The sample comes from a study of shared clonotypes between healthy human individuals. At the level of the study: A couple of women and a few men aged 18 to 49 served as donors.

The healthy adult donors were HIV-negative and reported no recent acute infections or vaccinations. For unsorted samples, genomic DNA was extracted from around 96 million PBMCs. The CDR3 has 12 amino acids. Germline-derived CDR1 and CDR2 are SNHLY and FYNNEI. Trimming shortened V by 1 base and J by 3 bases, and 4 bases separated the two germline ends. The chain combines TRBV2 with TRBJ2-7; D uncertain. Sequencing was done on a sample of PBMCs. The source of this sequence is a middle-aged woman in good health. Some clones in this sample may be carry-over from other donors' samples. The chain's CDR3 is CASSEGVYEQYF. The CDR3 coding sequence is TGTGCCAGCAGTGAAGGGGTCTACGAGCAGTACTTC.